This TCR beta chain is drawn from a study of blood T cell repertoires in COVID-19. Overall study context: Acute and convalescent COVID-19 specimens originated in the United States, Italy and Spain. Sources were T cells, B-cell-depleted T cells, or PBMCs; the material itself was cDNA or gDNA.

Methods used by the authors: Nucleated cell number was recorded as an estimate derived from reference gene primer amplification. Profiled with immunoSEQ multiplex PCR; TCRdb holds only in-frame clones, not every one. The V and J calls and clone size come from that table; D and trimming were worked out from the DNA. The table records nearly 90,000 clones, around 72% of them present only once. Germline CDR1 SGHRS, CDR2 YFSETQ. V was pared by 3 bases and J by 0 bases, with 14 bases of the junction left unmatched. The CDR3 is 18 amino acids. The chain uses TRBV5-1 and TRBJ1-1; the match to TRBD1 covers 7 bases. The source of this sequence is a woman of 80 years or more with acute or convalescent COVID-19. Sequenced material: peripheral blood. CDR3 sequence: CASSSTEFGTDLNTEAFF. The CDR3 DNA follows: TGCGCCAGCAGCTCTACGGAATTCGGGACAGATCTGAACACTGAAGCTTTCTTT.